The present T cell receptor (beta chain) was sequenced within a study of blood T cell repertoires in COVID-19. Across the study: The samples span acute and convalescent COVID-19 from the United States, Italy and Spain.

Germline trimming cut 10 bases from V and 1 base from J; bases unmatched to any gene: 3. Germline V CDR1 and CDR2: SNHLY, FYNNEI. CDR3 length: 12 amino acids. Authors' methods: Nucleated cell counts were estimated from reference gene primer amplification. Only in-frame clones appear in the TCRdb table, and some are missing; sequencing was by immunoSEQ multiplex PCR. Clonal size and the V and J genes are those of that table, whereas D and trimming came from the DNA. The profile shows some 45,000 clones, approximately 84% of them singletons. This sequence was found in a man aged 55 to 69 with acute or convalescent COVID-19. Sequenced sample: peripheral blood. The J gene is TRBJ1-1, the V gene TRBV2, with 7 bases aligning to TRBD1. The CDR3 bases are TGTGCCACCCGACAGGGGAACACTGAAGCTTTCTTT. Translation gives CATRQGNTEAFF.